These 18 T cell receptor beta chains originate from one sample sequenced in a study of blood T cell repertoires in COVID-19. The protocol was immunoSEQ multiplex PCR, while the TCRdb copy is restricted to in-frame clones and leaves out a portion. Here the sample spans 75,000 to 95,000 clones, approximately 79% being singletons. The sequenced material came from peripheral blood. These receptors came from a man between 65 and 79 years old with COVID-19, enrolled during active disease.

This sequence joins TRBV7-2 and TRBJ2-2; no clear D. The V and J ends lost 6 bases and 1 base respectively, with 3 bases between them. This CDR3 region has 12 residues. The germline V gene has CDR1 SGHTA and CDR2 FQGNSA. In DNA form, the CDR3 reads TGTGCCAGCAGTCTGAACACCGGGGAGCTGTTTTTT. Translating gives CASSLNTGELFF.

Regarding this clone: An end of the junction differs from the germline gene, which may be a read error. This chain connects TRBV2 to TRBJ2-1; D perhaps matches TRBD1 (5 bases). Germline V CDR1 and CDR2: SNHLY, FYNNEI. This CDR3 has 10 residues. CDR3 in DNA: TGTGCCAGCAGTGTGGCGTTAGGGGTCTTC. This sequence encodes CASSVALGVF.

This clone was observed at least ten times. The gene calls are TRBV7-9 and TRBJ2-5, with D possibly being TRBD1 (6 bases). Trimming pared 6 bases from V and 1 base from J, leaving 24 bases between. CDR1 and CDR2 (germline): SEHNR, FQNEAQ (reference sequence). The CDR3 runs to 18 residues. The DNA for the CDR3 is TGTGCCAGCAGTTTTGGGCGGGCAGGGGTAGTCCTCCAAGAGACCCAGTACTTC. As protein: CASSFGRAGVVLQETQYF. Full variable domain (missing parts from reference TRBV7-9 and TRBJ2-5): DTGVSQNPRHKITKRGQNVTFRCDPISEHNRLYWYRQTLGQGPEFLTYFQNEAQLEKSRLLSDRFSAERPKGSFSTLEIQRTEQGDSAMYLCASSFGRAGVVLQETQYFGPGTRLLVL.

This clone came up once. V usage is TRBV9 and J usage is TRBJ2-1, with D possibly matching TRBD2 (6 bases). The CDR3 spans 17 residues. Trimming shortened V by 2 bases and J by 7 bases, and 22 bases separated the two germline ends. Germline lookup yields CDR1 SGDLS and CDR2 YYNGEE. CDR3 bases: TGTGCCAGCAGCGTGGGGTCGACGGGGGTGACTGGGAATGAGCAGTTCTTC. It translates to CASSVGSTGVTGNEQFF.

The chain recombines TRBV20-1 with TRBJ2-7, with D hard to call. The V end was cut by 3 bases, the J end by 2 bases, with 8 bases between. The CDR3 runs to 12 residues. Per the germline V gene, CDR1 is DFQATT and CDR2 is SNEGSKA (reference sequence). CDR3 residues: CSASTSAYEQYF. CDR3 in DNA: TGCAGTGCTAGTACATCAGCCTACGAGCAGTACTTC.

The chain is built from TRBV4-3 and TRBJ2-2, with D unclear. Trimming took off 6 bases at V and 6 bases at J, with 23 bases between the two ends. The CDR3 is 17 amino acids. Germline V lookup: CDR1 LGHNA, CDR2 YSLEER. The CDR3 DNA sequence: TGCGCCAGCAGTCCCAACCCTCAACGAACGGTTTCCGGGGAGCTGTTTTTT. It specifies CASSPNPQRTVSGELFF.

The chain links TRBV4-1 to TRBJ2-5, with D perhaps TRBD1 (5 bases). The germline V and J ends were trimmed by 5 bases and 5 bases, with 15 bases remaining between them. This CDR3 spans 14 amino acids. Per germline, CDR1 MGHRA and CDR2 YSYEKL. The CDR3: CASSTGHSRETQYF. CDR3 coding DNA: TGCGCCAGCAGCACTGGACACTCCCGCGAGACCCAGTACTTC.

This chain connects TRBV19 to TRBJ1-2; 9 bases line up with TRBD1. Trimming at V came to 7 bases and at J to 0 bases, leaving 15 bases not matched to a gene. The CDR3 contains 18 residues. Germline loops: CDR1 LNHDA, CDR2 SQIVND (reference sequence). The CDR3 DNA follows: TGTGCCAGTACTCTCGCCGGGACAGGGTGGGGTACTAACTATGGCTACACCTTC. It translates to CASTLAGTGWGTNYGYTF.

The genes are TRBV10-3 and TRBJ2-1; TRBD1 might be the D (6 bases). The CDR3 contains 13 residues. The germline V gene has CDR1 ENHRY and CDR2 SYGVKD. The CDR3 bases are TGTGCTACCGGGGACAACTCCTACAATGAGCAGTTCTTC. Protein sequence: CATGDNSYNEQFF.

This chain uses TRBV5-4 with TRBJ1-4; D is uncertain. Trimming stripped 3 bases from V and 7 bases from J, with 16 bases between. The V gene's germline CDR1 is SGHNT and CDR2 YYREEE (reference sequence). The CDR3 spans 15 residues. The CDR3 sequence: CASSSRGSLGEKLFF. CDR3 DNA sequence: TGTGCCAGCAGCTCCCGGGGAAGTTTGGGTGAAAAACTGTTTTTT. The entire variable domain, with the rest obtained from reference TRBV5-4 and TRBJ1-4, is as follows: ETGVTQSPTHLIKTRGQQVTLRCSSQSGHNTVSWYQQALGQGPQFIFQYYREEENGRGNFPPRFSGLQFPNYSSELNVNALELDDSALYLCASSSRGSLGEKLFFGSGTQLSVL.

This chain uses TRBV29-1 with TRBJ2-3; 8 bases are shared with TRBD1. J gave up 6 bases and V 7 bases, and 12 bases lay outside the gene matches. There are 14 residues in the CDR3. CDR1 and CDR2 (germline): SQVTM, ANQGSEA. CDR3 residues: CSGTPGGSPDTQYF. CDR3 sequence (DNA): TGCAGCGGGACACCAGGGGGCAGCCCCGATACGCAGTATTTT.

The chain uses TRBV19 and TRBJ1-1, with D perhaps TRBD1 (6 bases). Germline V gene data show CDR1 as LNHDA and CDR2 as SQIVND (reference sequence). The ends were cut back, 4 bases at V and 4 bases at J, with 16 bases in the middle. The CDR3 has 15 residues. This CDR3 is CASSTDHLRGTEAFF. CDR3 nucleotides: TGTGCCAGTAGTACCGATCACCTCAGGGGCACTGAAGCTTTCTTT.

This chain joins TRBV6-4 and TRBJ1-1; no clear D gene. Trimming left V 6 bases short and J 3 bases short, with 14 bases between. This CDR3 is 14 amino acids long. CDR1 and CDR2 (germline): MRHNA, SNTAGT. CDR3 residues: CASSPGYGDTEAFF. CDR3 bases: TGTGCCAGCAGCCCGGGTTACGGGGACACTGAAGCTTTCTTT.

This chain connects TRBV29-1 to TRBJ2-3; possibly TRBD1 for D (5 bases). Per germline, CDR1 SQVTM and CDR2 ANQGSEA. V gave up 2 bases and J gave up 4 bases, with 7 bases separating them. The CDR3 is made up of 12 amino acids. The CDR3 coding sequence is TGCAGCGTTGAACAGGGTGCAGATACGCAGTATTTT. It yields the protein CSVEQGADTQYF.

This clone appeared a few times. CDR3 bases: TGTGCCAGCCGCGGGACAGGAACCTATGGCTACACCTTC. It codes for CASRGTGTYGYTF. The gene calls are TRBV6-5 and TRBJ1-2; the match to TRBD1 covers 8 bases. The CDR3 has 13 amino acids. Trimming at V came to 8 bases and at J to 4 bases, leaving 6 bases not matched to a gene. Germline CDR1 and CDR2: MNHEY and SVGAGI.

V gene TRBV29-1 combines with J gene TRBJ2-7, with TRBD1 matching over 12 bases. There are 14 residues in the CDR3. Trimming cost V 4 bases and J 4 bases; bases outside gene matches: 5. The germline gives CDR1 SQVTM, CDR2 ANQGSEA. The CDR3 spells CSVAGDRGRYEQYF. The CDR3 coding sequence is TGCAGCGTTGCAGGGGACAGGGGGCGTTACGAGCAGTACTTC.

The chain uses TRBV29-1 and TRBJ1-2; 8 nucleotides match TRBD1. V dropped 4 bases and J dropped 7; count of bases not matched to a gene: 2. Germline lookup yields CDR1 SQVTM and CDR2 ANQGSEA. The CDR3 runs 11 residues. CDR3 protein: CSVGTGSGYTF. The CDR3 nucleotides read TGCAGCGTTGGGACAGGGAGTGGCTACACCTTC.

V and J are TRBV2 and TRBJ2-7; D unclear. V was trimmed by 6 bases and J by 4 bases, leaving 7 bases between them. Per germline, CDR1 SNHLY and CDR2 FYNNEI. There are 11 residues in the CDR3. In DNA, the CDR3 is TGTGCCAGCAGGCCACAATACGAGCAGTACTTC. It specifies CASRPQYEQYF. The full variable domain, with the rest looked up from reference TRBV2 and TRBJ2-7, is EPEVTQTPSHQVTQMGQEVILRCVPISNHLYFYWYRQILGQKVEFLVSFYNNEISEKSEIFDDQFSVERPDGSNFTLKIRSTKLEDSAMYFCASRPQYEQYFGPGTRLTVT.